Listed below are T cell receptor beta chains from one sample, sequenced in a study of response to subunit inactivated influenza vaccine. TCRdb re-called the RT-PCR reads through MiXCR, storing one row per CDR3 protein. This table holds fewer than 700,000 distinct CDR3 sequences, about an eighth found once. The starting material was PBMCs from blood, obtained around seven weeks after vaccination. The receptors derive from a man aged 45-65 years who received an inactivated influenza vaccine. Both conserved end residues are part of each CDR3. Each record gives: D gene, clone size, V gene, J gene, CDR3 DNA, CDR3 protein. A D gene is named only where the DNA matches it firmly. A clone size is listed for some rows: how often the clone was seen (once, few, many), or a class if it is expanded.

-	-	TRBV7-2	TRBJ1-4	TGTGCCAGCAGCCCCAGCCGGGTGGGGGAAAAACTGTTTTTT	CASSPSRVGEKLFF
TRBD1	-	TRBV4-3	TRBJ2-2	TGCGCCAGCAGCCAAGAAACCTTCGGACAGGGGGCCACCGGGGAGCTGTTTTTT	CASSQETFGQGATGELFF
-	few	TRBV7-2	TRBJ1-2	TGTGCCAGCAGCGTATTACCGGACAGTAACTACTATGGCTACACCTTC	CASSVLPDSNYYGYTF
-	once	TRBV7-9	TRBJ2-7	TGTGCCAGCAGCTTAGGAGGGAGCTCCTACCAGCAGTACTTC	CASSLGGSSYQQYF
-	-	TRBV25-1	TRBJ2-6	TGTGCCGCAGGGGCTGGGGCCAACGTCCTGACTTTC	CAAGAGANVLTF
-	-	TRBV7-2	TRBJ2-7	TGTGCCAGCAGCTTAGTTGCTCGTTGGGACGAGCAGTACTTC	CASSLVARWDEQYF
-	few	TRBV6-2/TRBV6-3	TRBJ2-7	TGTGCCAGCAGTTACACTAGAGGTTGGACGGACGACCCCTACGAGCAGTACTTC	CASSYTRGWTDDPYEQYF
TRBD2	few	TRBV6-1	TRBJ2-2	TGTGCCAGCAGTGGTTCCAAGACTAGCGGGAGCCTTAACACCGGGGAGCTGTTTTTT	CASSGSKTSGSLNTGELFF
TRBD1	few	TRBV6-1	TRBJ2-7	TGTGCCAGCGGGTGGGGGACAGAGATCTACGAGCAGTACTTC	CASGWGTEIYEQYF
-	-	TRBV4-2	TRBJ1-2	TGTGCCAGCAGCCAAGGGGGTGCTCTCTATGGCTACACCTTC	CASSQGGALYGYTF
-	few	TRBV12-3/TRBV12-4	TRBJ1-2	TGTGCCAGCAGTTTTCATGGGGGCTGGAGCTACACCTTC	CASSFHGGWSYTF
TRBD1	few	TRBV24-1	TRBJ2-1	TGTGCCACCAGTGAATCGCCGGGACAGGGAGTATCCTACAATGAGCAGTTCTTC	CATSESPGQGVSYNEQFF
TRBD2	-	TRBV27	TRBJ2-1	TGTGCCAGCAGTTTACTTATGGCGGGAGCGCGGAATGAGCAGTTCTTC	CASSLLMAGARNEQFF
TRBD1	-	TRBV19	TRBJ2-5	TGTGCCAGTAGCCCCACCCGGGACAGGGTGATCCAAGAGACCCAGTACTTC	CASSPTRDRVIQETQYF
TRBD1	many	TRBV10-3	TRBJ1-1	TGTGCCATCAGGGGACAGGATGGCACTGAAGCTTTCTTT	CAIRGQDGTEAFF
-	few	TRBV20-1	TRBJ1-2	TGCAGTGCTCCAGAAAGACCAGGGGCTGGCTACACCTTC	CSAPERPGAGYTF
-	-	TRBV7-9	TRBJ2-3	TGTGCCAGCAGCTTGTTTGGGACTCCCACATATACGCAGTATTTT	CASSLFGTPTYTQYF
TRBD1	few	TRBV7-9	TRBJ2-7	TGTGCCAGCAGTCGGACAGGGAGCGACGAGCAGTACTTC	CASSRTGSDEQYF
TRBD2	many	TRBV20-1	TRBJ2-7	TGCAGTGCTAGTAGCGGGGGGGCCTACGAGCAGTACTTC	CSASSGGAYEQYF
-	-	TRBV4-1	TRBJ2-2	TGCGCCAGCAGCCAAGAAGGTTCAGGGGTTGGGGAGCTGTTTTTT	CASSQEGSGVGELFF
TRBD2	few	TRBV5-1	TRBJ2-2	TGCGCCAGCAGCGGAAGGACTAGTAACGCCGGGGAGCTGTTTTTT	CASSGRTSNAGELFF
-	-	TRBV12-3/TRBV12-4	TRBJ2-7	TGTTCCAGCAGTTCTCGGGACTCCGGCACGCAGTACTTC	CSSSSRDSGTQYF
TRBD1	-	TRBV3-1	TRBJ1-6	TGTGCCACCGGGACAGGGGGTAATTCACCCCTCCACTTT	CATGTGGNSPLHF
-	few	TRBV15	TRBJ2-2	TGTGCCACCATGAAGGGTAACACCGGGGAGCTGTTTTTT	CATMKGNTGELFF
-	-	TRBV28	TRBJ2-3	TGTGCCAGCAGTCGTCTCGGGACGGCAACTAGCACAGATACGCAGTATTTT	CASSRLGTATSTDTQYF
-	few	TRBV20-1	TRBJ2-1	TGCAGTGCTCAGAGGGGGGCCTCTTACAATGAGCAGTTCTTC	CSAQRGASYNEQFF
-	many	TRBV7-2	TRBJ2-1	TGTGCCAGCAGCTCCGGGACTAATGAGCAGTTCTTC	CASSSGTNEQFF
-	many	TRBV29-1	TRBJ2-4	TGCAGCGTTGGTGGGAGGGCCAAAAACATTCAGTACTTC	CSVGGRAKNIQYF
TRBD1	-	TRBV6-2/TRBV6-3	TRBJ1-3	TGTGCCAGCTCCGACGACAGGGGTGGAAACACCATATATTTT	CASSDDRGGNTIYF
TRBD2	many	TRBV12-3/TRBV12-4	TRBJ2-2	TGTGCCAGCAGTTCGGGGGGCACCGGGGAGCTGTTTTTT	CASSSGGTGELFF
-	many	TRBV24-1	TRBJ2-1	TGTGCCACCAGTGACTCCTTTCGTTTGAACCACGGGCCTGAGCAGTTCTTC	CATSDSFRLNHGPEQFF
-	few	TRBV5-6	TRBJ1-1	TGTGCCAGCAGCCGGAGCAGGTTGAACACTGAAGCTTTCTTT	CASSRSRLNTEAFF
TRBD1	few	TRBV5-1	TRBJ2-7	TGCGCCAGCAGACGGGACAGGGGGCGCGAGCAGTACTTC	CASRRDRGREQYF
TRBD1	-	TRBV11-2	TRBJ2-7	TGTGCCAGCAGCCCACAGACAGGGGGGAGCGAGCAGTACTTC	CASSPQTGGSEQYF
-	few	TRBV10-3	TRBJ2-3	TGTGCCATCACTCGCGGGCCAAGAGACACAGATACGCAGTATTTT	CAITRGPRDTDTQYF
TRBD2	few	TRBV7-2	TRBJ2-5	TGTGCCAGCAGCTTACTCACTAGCGGGAGGTTAGGCGGGACCCAGTACTTC	CASSLLTSGRLGGTQYF